The rows below give T cell receptor beta chains drawn from one sample of a study of early stage breast cancer tumors. TCRdb's table, derived via immunoSEQ multiplex PCR, lists solely in-frame clones and lacks some. The table lists about 58,000 clones, roughly 80% of them singletons. Sequencing was carried out using blood. These receptor sequences come from a person aged 30-39 years with breast cancer. Both conserved end residues are part of each CDR3. D genes are given only for firm matches. A clone size is listed for some rows: how often the clone was seen (once, few, many), or a class if it is expanded.

j_call clone_size d_call cdr3_length v_call cdr3_nt cdr3_aa
TRBJ1-3 . . 13 TRBV7-2 TGTGCCAGCAAACAGGGCGGCGGAAACACCATATATTTT CASKQGGGNTIYF
TRBJ2-2 . TRBD2 15 TRBV4-2 TGTGCCAGCAGCCAAGCAAGCGGGAGGGGCGGGGAGCTGTTTTTT CASSQASGRGGELFF
TRBJ1-6 few . 13 TRBV4-1 TGCGCCAGCAGCCAGAGAAAGAATTCACCCCTCCACTTT CASSQRKNSPLHF
TRBJ2-1 . TRBD2 15 TRBV6-4 TGTGCCAGCAGTGACGGGACTAGCGACCACAATGAGCAGTTCTTC CASSDGTSDHNEQFF
TRBJ1-5 . . 15 TRBV7-2 TGTGCCAGCAGCCCCTTGACAGGCAGCACGCAGCCCCAGCATTTT CASSPLTGSTQPQHF
TRBJ2-7 . . 14 TRBV7-3 TGTGCCAGCAGCCGGGACGGCAGTTCCTACGAGCAGTACTTC CASSRDGSSYEQYF
TRBJ2-7 . TRBD1 15 TRBV7-9 TGTGCCAGCAGCACGCACAGGGGGCGCATCGACGAGCAGTACTTC CASSTHRGRIDEQYF
TRBJ2-5 once . 17 TRBV7-2 TGTGCCAGCAGCCCAATAAACTTACAGGGTAGGCGAGAGACCCAGTACTTC CASSPINLQGRRETQYF
TRBJ2-3 . . 17 TRBV11-3 TGTGCCAGCAGCCGAGACGGCAATACCTTGGGCGCAGATACGCAGTATTTT CASSRDGNTLGADTQYF
TRBJ2-1 . . 14 TRBV27 TGTGCCAGCAGTCAAACGGCAGGGCACAATGAGCAGTTCTTC CASSQTAGHNEQFF
TRBJ2-7 . . 12 TRBV6-5 TGTGCCAGCAGTGAAGGGTTCTACGAGCAGTACTTC CASSEGFYEQYF
TRBJ2-3 . TRBD2 16 TRBV19 TGTGCCAGTAGTATAGGAGCGGGAGGGCCGTTTAATACGCAGTATTTT CASSIGAGGPFNTQYF
TRBJ1-2 . . 14 TRBV30 TGTGCCTGGAGTCAGTATAGGGAGGTGGCTGGCTACACCTTC CAWSQYREVAGYTF
TRBJ1-2 . TRBD1 16 TRBV25-1 TGTGCCAGCAGTGACCCGGGACAGGGGTTGTCGCGAGGCTACACCTTC CASSDPGQGLSRGYTF
TRBJ2-2 . TRBD2 13 TRBV7-9 TGTGCCAGCAGCCTCGGGAGGACCGGGGAGCTGTTTTTT CASSLGRTGELFF
TRBJ2-2 once . 16 TRBV18 TGTGCCAGCTCAGCACAGGAGAGCGGATTCACCGGGGAGCTGTTTTTT CASSAQESGFTGELFF
TRBJ2-2 . . 15 TRBV5-8 TGTGCCAGCAGCTTGTGGCAGGAGAACACCGGGGAGCTGTTTTTT CASSLWQENTGELFF
TRBJ1-1 . . 14 TRBV18 TGTGCCAGCTCACCTGAGGGATCGGACACTGAAGCTTTCTTT CASSPEGSDTEAFF
TRBJ2-5 . TRBD2 16 TRBV7-2 TGTGCCAGCAGCTTACAAGGCGGGAGAATGGGGGAGACCCAGTACTTC CASSLQGGRMGETQYF
TRBJ1-2 . . 14 TRBV7-6 TGTGCCAGCGGCCATGGCCTGACAGACTATGGCTACACCTTC CASGHGLTDYGYTF
TRBJ2-2 few . 12 TRBV10-1 TGCGCCAGCGGCAGGGAGGTCGGGGAGCTGTTTTTT CASGREVGELFF
TRBJ1-1 . TRBD1 13 TRBV30 TGTGCCTGCCCAAAGGACAGGGGCACTGAAGCTTTCTTT CACPKDRGTEAFF
TRBJ1-5 few . 14 TRBV10-3 TGTGCCATCAGGGGAGCAGGGAGCAATCAGCCCCAGCATTTT CAIRGAGSNQPQHF
TRBJ1-1 . . 13 TRBV7-3 TGTGCCAGCAGCAAAAGGGGAGAGACTGAAGCTTTCTTT CASSKRGETEAFF
TRBJ1-1 few . 12 TRBV14 TGTGCCAGCAGCCAAGGAAGAGGTGAAGCTTTCTTT CASSQGRGEAFF
TRBJ2-7 few . 12 TRBV18 TGTGCCAGCTCACCAAGCGTGTACGAGCAGTACTTC CASSPSVYEQYF
TRBJ1-1 . . 16 TRBV2 TGTGCCAGCAGCTCTTTGGGAGCAGGGGTGAACACTGAAGCTTTCTTT CASSSLGAGVNTEAFF
TRBJ1-2 . TRBD1 13 TRBV6-6 TGTGCCAGCAGTTTGGGCAGGGGGAATGGCTACACCTTC CASSLGRGNGYTF
TRBJ1-2 . . 15 TRBV21-1 TGTGCCAGCAGCAAAAGGGACAGGGAGAACTATGGCTACACCTTC CASSKRDRENYGYTF
TRBJ2-1 . TRBD1 13 TRBV5-1 TGCGCCAGCAGCAGGGACAGCCTTAATGAGCAGTTCTTC CASSRDSLNEQFF
TRBJ1-3 . . 14 TRBV6-5 TGTGCCAGCAGTAACAGAGGCTCTGGAAACACCATATATTTT CASSNRGSGNTIYF
TRBJ1-1 few . 14 TRBV30 TGTGCCTGGAGTAACAGCCTCATGAACACTGAAGCTTTCTTT CAWSNSLMNTEAFF